The rows below give T cell receptor beta chains drawn from one sample of a study of T cell clonotyping in hematopoietic cell transplantation. Using immunoSEQ multiplex PCR, the repertoire was profiled, and TCRdb retains in-frame clones only, with some absent. There are tens of thousands of clones in the sample; approximately 90% occur only once, and about 10% lies in the top ten. This material consisted of PBMCs, taken 100 days after allogeneic stem cell transplant. These receptors were collected from a female patient aged 50-60 years who had an allogeneic stem cell transplant from a related donor, so the T cells may come from the graft donor. Some clones in this sample may be carry-over from other donors' samples. The CDR3 runs from the conserved cysteine through the conserved F or W. A D gene is named only where the DNA matches it firmly. Clone size is given for some rows only: seen once, a few or many times, or a class if the clone is expanded.

j_call: TRBJ1-1; cdr3_length: 11; v_call: TRBV19; clone_size: .; d_call: .; cdr3_aa: CASSGQLNAFF; cdr3_nt: TGTGCCAGTTCTGGACAGTTGAACGCTTTCTTT
j_call: TRBJ1-2; cdr3_length: 13; v_call: TRBV10-3; clone_size: .; d_call: .; cdr3_aa: CASSLGAGVGYTF; cdr3_nt: TGTGCCTCAAGTTTGGGGGCAGGGGTTGGCTACACCTTC
j_call: TRBJ1-1; cdr3_length: 14; v_call: TRBV19; clone_size: .; d_call: .; cdr3_aa: CASSILGLTTEAFF; cdr3_nt: TGTGCCAGTAGTATTCTGGGGTTGACCACTGAAGCTTTCTTT
j_call: TRBJ1-2; cdr3_length: 13; v_call: TRBV13; clone_size: once; d_call: .; cdr3_aa: CASSPAWRAGYTF; cdr3_nt: TGTGCCAGCAGCCCGGCGTGGAGGGCTGGCTACACCTTC
j_call: TRBJ2-3; cdr3_length: 15; v_call: TRBV5-3; clone_size: .; d_call: TRBD1; cdr3_aa: CASSLEGQGLDTQYF; cdr3_nt: TGTGCCAGCAGCTTGGAGGGACAGGGGCTAGATACGCAGTATTTT
j_call: TRBJ1-5; cdr3_length: 17; v_call: TRBV9; clone_size: .; d_call: .; cdr3_aa: CASSVIGQLYSNQPQHF; cdr3_nt: TGTGCCAGCAGCGTGATCGGACAGTTATATAGCAATCAGCCCCAGCATTTT
j_call: TRBJ2-7; cdr3_length: 16; v_call: TRBV4-1; clone_size: .; d_call: TRBD1; cdr3_aa: CASSFRTGKSVYEQYF; cdr3_nt: TGCGCCAGCAGCTTCCGGACAGGGAAAAGTGTCTACGAGCAGTACTTC
j_call: TRBJ1-2; cdr3_length: 12; v_call: TRBV4-2; clone_size: .; d_call: .; cdr3_aa: CASSEGNYGYTF; cdr3_nt: TGTGCCAGCAGCGAGGGGAACTATGGCTACACCTTC
j_call: TRBJ1-1; cdr3_length: 14; v_call: TRBV30; clone_size: .; d_call: .; cdr3_aa: CAWSPKGSVTEAFF; cdr3_nt: TGTGCCTGGAGTCCGAAGGGATCCGTCACTGAAGCTTTCTTT
j_call: TRBJ2-4; cdr3_length: 12; v_call: TRBV6-5; clone_size: few; d_call: TRBD1; cdr3_aa: CASSSQGTSEYF; cdr3_nt: TGTGCCAGCAGTTCACAGGGGACCTCCGAGTACTTC
j_call: TRBJ2-1; cdr3_length: 17; v_call: TRBV4-1; clone_size: .; d_call: TRBD2; cdr3_aa: CASSQPWLAGVYNEQFF; cdr3_nt: TGCGCCAGCAGCCAGCCCTGGCTAGCGGGGGTTTACAATGAGCAGTTCTTC
j_call: TRBJ2-1; cdr3_length: 15; v_call: TRBV4-3; clone_size: .; d_call: TRBD2; cdr3_aa: CASSPSGGSYNEQFF; cdr3_nt: TGCGCCAGCAGCCCTAGCGGGGGGTCCTACAATGAGCAGTTCTTC
j_call: TRBJ1-3; cdr3_length: 17; v_call: TRBV4-3; clone_size: .; d_call: .; cdr3_aa: CASSQEVRALSGNTIYF; cdr3_nt: TGCGCCAGCAGCCAAGAGGTTCGAGCACTCTCTGGAAACACCATATATTTT
j_call: TRBJ2-1; cdr3_length: 14; v_call: TRBV9; clone_size: .; d_call: TRBD1; cdr3_aa: CASSAGTGRNEQFF; cdr3_nt: TGTGCCAGCAGCGCGGGGACAGGGAGAAATGAGCAGTTCTTC
j_call: TRBJ1-2; cdr3_length: 14; v_call: TRBV5-4; clone_size: .; d_call: TRBD1; cdr3_aa: CASSFFTGDYGYTF; cdr3_nt: TGTGCCAGCAGCTTTTTTACAGGGGACTATGGCTACACCTTC
j_call: TRBJ1-5; cdr3_length: 13; v_call: TRBV30; clone_size: .; d_call: .; cdr3_aa: CAWSSSSNQPQHF; cdr3_nt: TGTGCCTGGAGTAGCAGTAGCAATCAGCCCCAGCATTTT
j_call: TRBJ1-1; cdr3_length: 16; v_call: TRBV2; clone_size: once; d_call: .; cdr3_aa: CASSVFSGAVNTEAFF; cdr3_nt: TGTGCCAGCAGTGTTTTTTCGGGGGCGGTGAACACTGAAGCTTTCTTT
j_call: TRBJ1-2; cdr3_length: 13; v_call: TRBV5-1; clone_size: .; d_call: TRBD1; cdr3_aa: CASSGDRGLGYTF; cdr3_nt: TGCGCCAGCAGCGGAGACAGGGGGCTAGGCTACACCTTC
j_call: TRBJ2-7; cdr3_length: 13; v_call: TRBV4-1; clone_size: .; d_call: TRBD1; cdr3_aa: CASRGTGSYEQYF; cdr3_nt: TGCGCCAGCAGAGGGACAGGGTCCTACGAGCAGTACTTC
j_call: TRBJ2-2; cdr3_length: 14; v_call: TRBV7-7; clone_size: .; d_call: .; cdr3_aa: CASQRQLDTGELFF; cdr3_nt: TGTGCCAGCCAACGACAGCTCGACACCGGGGAGCTGTTTTTT
j_call: TRBJ2-7; cdr3_length: 16; v_call: TRBV2; clone_size: .; d_call: TRBD2; cdr3_aa: CASSRLAGGVTYEQYF; cdr3_nt: TGTGCCAGCAGTAGACTAGCGGGGGGCGTAACCTACGAGCAGTACTTC
j_call: TRBJ2-3; cdr3_length: 11; v_call: TRBV6-1; clone_size: once; d_call: .; cdr3_aa: CASSEIDTQYF; cdr3_nt: TGTGCCAGCAGTGAGATAGATACGCAGTATTTT
j_call: TRBJ1-1; cdr3_length: 15; v_call: TRBV5-1; clone_size: .; d_call: .; cdr3_aa: CASSLLSGGNTEAFF; cdr3_nt: TGCGCCAGCAGCTTGTTGAGTGGGGGGAACACTGAAGCTTTCTTT
j_call: TRBJ1-4; cdr3_length: 12; v_call: TRBV30; clone_size: .; d_call: .; cdr3_aa: CAWSERDGKLFF; cdr3_nt: TGTGCCTGGAGTGAAAGGGACGGAAAACTGTTTTTT
j_call: TRBJ2-4; cdr3_length: 14; v_call: TRBV2; clone_size: .; d_call: .; cdr3_aa: CASTGGGRRNIQYF; cdr3_nt: TGTGCCAGCACGGGCGGGGGCAGGAGGAACATTCAGTACTTC
j_call: TRBJ1-1; cdr3_length: 13; v_call: TRBV6-5; clone_size: .; d_call: .; cdr3_aa: CASSYRGAWKAFF; cdr3_nt: TGTGCCAGCAGTTATAGGGGGGCATGGAAAGCTTTCTTT
j_call: TRBJ2-3; cdr3_length: 13; v_call: TRBV5-1; clone_size: .; d_call: .; cdr3_aa: CASSLASTDTQYF; cdr3_nt: TGCGCCAGCAGCTTGGCTAGCACAGATACGCAGTATTTT
j_call: TRBJ1-4; cdr3_length: 13; v_call: TRBV7-8; clone_size: once; d_call: .; cdr3_aa: CASSWDPNEKLFF; cdr3_nt: TGTGCCAGCAGCTGGGACCCTAATGAAAAACTGTTTTTT
j_call: TRBJ2-1; cdr3_length: 15; v_call: TRBV6-1; clone_size: .; d_call: .; cdr3_aa: CASSEALTDYNEQFF; cdr3_nt: TGTGCCAGCAGTGAAGCGCTGACAGACTACAATGAGCAGTTCTTC
j_call: TRBJ2-1; cdr3_length: 14; v_call: TRBV5-1; clone_size: .; d_call: .; cdr3_aa: CASSLDRDVEEQFF; cdr3_nt: TGCGCCAGCAGCTTGGACAGGGACGTTGAGGAGCAGTTCTTC
j_call: TRBJ2-6; cdr3_length: 16; v_call: TRBV16; clone_size: .; d_call: .; cdr3_aa: CASSQSPGSGANVLTF; cdr3_nt: TGTGCCAGCAGCCAATCCCCCGGGTCAGGGGCCAACGTCCTGACTTTC
j_call: TRBJ2-5; cdr3_length: 13; v_call: TRBV5-1; clone_size: .; d_call: .; cdr3_aa: CASSLEAGRTQYF; cdr3_nt: TGCGCCAGCAGCTTGGAGGCCGGGAGGACCCAGTACTTC
j_call: TRBJ1-2; cdr3_length: 16; v_call: TRBV29-1; clone_size: .; d_call: TRBD1; cdr3_aa: CSVAKPLGTGGHGYTF; cdr3_nt: TGCAGCGTTGCTAAACCCCTAGGGACAGGCGGGCATGGCTACACCTTC
j_call: TRBJ2-7; cdr3_length: 13; v_call: TRBV6-5; clone_size: .; d_call: .; cdr3_aa: CASSSPGIYEQYF; cdr3_nt: TGTGCCAGCAGTTCTCCGGGGATCTACGAGCAGTACTTC
j_call: TRBJ2-2; cdr3_length: 13; v_call: TRBV19; clone_size: .; d_call: .; cdr3_aa: CASSIIGSGELFF; cdr3_nt: TGTGCCAGTAGTATAATAGGGTCGGGGGAGCTGTTTTTT
j_call: TRBJ2-7; cdr3_length: 15; v_call: TRBV10-2; clone_size: .; d_call: .; cdr3_aa: CASSESWQGKYEQYF; cdr3_nt: TGCGCCAGCAGTGAGTCATGGCAGGGGAAATACGAGCAGTACTTC
j_call: TRBJ1-1; cdr3_length: 13; v_call: TRBV5-1; clone_size: .; d_call: .; cdr3_aa: CASSPATDTEAFF; cdr3_nt: TGCGCCAGCAGCCCAGCGACAGACACTGAAGCTTTCTTT
j_call: TRBJ2-3; cdr3_length: 17; v_call: TRBV13; clone_size: .; d_call: TRBD2; cdr3_aa: CASSLDPSGGGTDTQYF; cdr3_nt: TGTGCCAGCAGCTTAGATCCTAGCGGGGGGGGCACAGATACGCAGTATTTT
j_call: TRBJ1-2; cdr3_length: 13; v_call: TRBV7-3; clone_size: .; d_call: .; cdr3_aa: CASSLTVQGGYTF; cdr3_nt: TGTGCCAGCAGCTTAACTGTGCAGGGTGGCTACACCTTC
j_call: TRBJ2-7; cdr3_length: 16; v_call: TRBV5-1; clone_size: .; d_call: TRBD2; cdr3_aa: CASRTSGGGSSYEQYF; cdr3_nt: TGCGCCAGCAGGACTAGCGGGGGGGGGTCTTCCTACGAGCAGTACTTC
j_call: TRBJ2-5; cdr3_length: 16; v_call: TRBV10-3; clone_size: .; d_call: TRBD2; cdr3_aa: CAISEFLAGVQETQYF; cdr3_nt: TGTGCCATCAGTGAGTTCCTAGCGGGGGTCCAAGAGACCCAGTACTTC
j_call: TRBJ1-1; cdr3_length: 12; v_call: TRBV7-2; clone_size: .; d_call: .; cdr3_aa: CASSPWWGKAFF; cdr3_nt: TGTGCCAGCAGCCCGTGGTGGGGCAAAGCTTTCTTT
j_call: TRBJ2-7; cdr3_length: 14; v_call: TRBV19; clone_size: .; d_call: TRBD1; cdr3_aa: CASSTTGAGYEQYF; cdr3_nt: TGTGCCAGTAGCACGACAGGGGCCGGCTACGAGCAGTACTTC
j_call: TRBJ1-2; cdr3_length: 16; v_call: TRBV4-1; clone_size: once; d_call: .; cdr3_aa: CASSQSNRVPNYGYTF; cdr3_nt: TGCGCCAGCAGCCAGTCGAACAGGGTTCCTAACTATGGCTACACCTTC
j_call: TRBJ2-5; cdr3_length: 13; v_call: TRBV29-1; clone_size: .; d_call: .; cdr3_aa: CSVEDRGWETQYF; cdr3_nt: TGCAGCGTTGAAGATCGCGGGTGGGAGACCCAGTACTTC
j_call: TRBJ1-1; cdr3_length: 14; v_call: TRBV11-3; clone_size: .; d_call: .; cdr3_aa: CASSPGRSNTEAFF; cdr3_nt: TGTGCCAGCAGCCCGGGCCGGTCGAACACTGAAGCTTTCTTT